Each of the 29 T cell receptor beta chains below was sequenced from the same sample in a study of T cell responses to AZD1222 COVID-19 vaccine. Using immunoSEQ multiplex PCR, the repertoire was profiled, and TCRdb retains in-frame clones only, with some absent. The table has some 150,000 clones, roughly 86% seen once. Specimen: peripheral blood, collected 28 days after the second AZD1222 dose. The receptor set was obtained from an adult who received the AZD1222 COVID-19 vaccine.

This sequence joins TRBV4-2 and TRBJ2-1, with 7 positions matching TRBD2. CDR3 size: 16 residues. The germline CDR1 and CDR2 sequences are LGHNA and YNFKEQ. Unmatched junction bases numbered 8, after V lost 0 bases and J lost 6 bases. CDR3 nucleotides: TGTGCCAGCAGCCAAGAAGGCTGGGACTACCCCAATGAGCAGTTCTTC. This codes for CASSQEGWDYPNEQFF.

The V call is TRBV9, the J call TRBJ1-2; D is possibly TRBD1 (5 bases). The germline V and J ends were trimmed by 0 bases and 5 bases, with 11 bases remaining between them. CDR3 length: 14 residues. Germline CDR1 is SGDLS and CDR2 is YYNGEE. CDR3 sequence reads: CASSVGGAWYGYTF. The DNA for the CDR3 is TGTGCCAGCAGCGTAGGAGGGGCCTGGTATGGCTACACCTTC. The full variable domain, in which reference TRBV9 and TRBJ1-2 provide the parts outside the CDR3, is DSGVTQTPKHLITATGQRVTLRCSPRSGDLSVYWYQQSLDQGLQFLIQYYNGEERAKGNILERFSAQQFPDLHSELNLSSLELGDSALYFCASSVGGAWYGYTFGSGTRLTVV.

V gene TRBV3-1 (or the pseudogene TRBV3-2) combines with J gene TRBJ1-5; D unclear. This CDR3 is 14 amino acids long. V was shortened by 1 base and J by 5 bases, with 9 bases between the two germline ends. Germline lookup yields CDR1 LGHDT and CDR2 YNNKEL (reference sequence). The CDR3 loop is CASSQGGSDQPQHF. In DNA form, the CDR3 reads TGTGCCAGCAGCCAAGGAGGGAGCGATCAGCCCCAGCATTTT.

The chain combines TRBV19 with TRBJ2-3, with D possibly being TRBD1 (6 bases). This CDR3 has 15 residues. V lost 4 bases to trimming and J lost 2 bases, with 13 bases between them. From germline, CDR1 is LNHDA and CDR2 SQIVND (reference sequence). CDR3 loop: CASSTPEGDTDTQYF. CDR3 nucleotides: TGTGCCAGTAGTACCCCCGAGGGGGACACAGATACGCAGTATTTT. Full variable domain (outside the CDR3, taken from reference TRBV19 and TRBJ2-3): DGGITQSPKYLFRKEGQNVTLSCEQNLNHDAMYWYRQDPGQGLRLIYYSQIVNDFQKGDIAEGYSVSREKKESFPLTVTSAQKNPTAFYLCASSTPEGDTDTQYFGPGTRLTVL.

The chain has TRBV12-5 and TRBJ1-2, with 8 bases matching TRBD1. J gave up 5 bases and V 5 bases, and 13 bases lay outside the gene matches. Germline V gives CDR1 LGHNT, CDR2 FRNRAP. The CDR3 consists of 16 residues. The CDR3 DNA reads TGTGCTAGTGGTCCAAATGCAAACAGGGGGGGTTATGGCTACACCTTC. Amino acid sequence: CASGPNANRGGYGYTF. Using reference TRBV12-5 and TRBJ1-2 for the parts outside the CDR3, the full variable domain is DARVTQTPRHKVTEMGQEVTMRCQPILGHNTVFWYRQTMMQGLELLAYFRNRAPLDDSGMPKDRFSAEMPDATLATLKIQPSEPRDSAVYFCASGPNANRGGYGYTFGSGTRLTVV.

Remarks on this clone: Other DNA sequences of this sample code for an identical CDR3. The genes are TRBV20-1 and TRBJ1-2; D is ambiguous. CDR1 and CDR2 (germline): DFQATT, SNEGSKA (reference sequence). The CDR3 is made up of 11 amino acids. The V gene lost 1 base and the J gene lost 6 bases, with 6 bases spanning the gap. CDR3 in DNA: TGCAGTGCTAGAGGTGGAGATGGCTACACCTTC. This codes for CSARGGDGYTF.

The CDR3 reads CASSQPRMNTEAFF. CDR3 coding DNA: TGTGCCAGCAGCCAGCCGCGGATGAACACTGAAGCTTTCTTT. The gene calls are TRBV7-9 and TRBJ1-1; D gene unclear. Germline values: CDR1 SEHNR, CDR2 FQNEAQ (reference sequence). This CDR3 has 14 amino acids. V was cut by 5 bases and J by 0 bases, with 10 bases left in between.

The chain employs TRBV2 and TRBJ2-2; the D is unclear. The CDR3 extends over 12 amino acids. Germline lookup yields CDR1 SNHLY and CDR2 FYNNEI. The V end was cut by 6 bases, the J end by 3 bases, with 5 bases between. The CDR3 is CASRRDTGELFF. CDR3 bases: TGTGCCAGCAGGCGAGACACCGGGGAGCTGTTTTTT.

The chain joins TRBV6-6 to TRBJ1-3; D might be TRBD1 (5 bases). Germline-derived CDR1 and CDR2 are MNHNY and SVGAGI (reference sequence). The CDR3 loop spans 15 amino acids. The V gene lost 8 bases and the J gene lost 3 bases, with 17 bases spanning the gap. Here the CDR3 DNA reads TGTGCCAGCCAGTCGAAGGGGTCCGTTGGAAACACCATATATTTT. Amino acids: CASQSKGSVGNTIYF.

In its sample, this clone was seen once. V and J are TRBV7-6 and TRBJ2-5, with 7 bases that match TRBD1. Germline V gene lookup returns CDR1 SGHVS and CDR2 FNYEAQ. This CDR3 contains 14 residues. V lost 2 bases, J lost 4 bases, and 4 bases stayed unmatched. The CDR3 is CASSLRGRGETQYF. CDR3 nucleotide sequence: TGTGCCAGCAGCTTAAGGGGGCGCGGAGAGACCCAGTACTTC. The whole variable domain, filled in from reference TRBV7-6 and TRBJ2-5, reads GAGVSQSPRYKVTKRGQDVALRCDPISGHVSLYWYRQALGQGPEFLTYFNYEAQQDKSGLPNDRFSAERPEGSISTLTIQRTEQRDSAMYRCASSLRGRGETQYFGPGTRLLVL.

V and J are TRBV3-1 (or the pseudogene TRBV3-2) and TRBJ2-4, with TRBD1 matching 9 bases. Germline trimming cut 3 bases from V and 5 bases from J; bases unmatched to any gene: 5. CDR1 and CDR2 (germline): LGHDT, YNNKEL (reference sequence). The CDR3 totals 15 residues. The CDR3 is CASSHLGQGQNIQYF. The CDR3 DNA reads as TGTGCCAGCAGCCATTTGGGACAGGGACAAAACATTCAGTACTTC.

In its sample, this clone was seen a few times. CDR3 sequence (DNA): TGCGCCAGCAACGGACTACGCCGCTCCTACGAGCAGTACTTC. Translated: CASNGLRRSYEQYF. J is TRBJ2-7 and V is TRBV10-1, with a weak D call TRBD2 (6 bases). CDR3 size: 14 residues. The V gene's germline CDR1 is WNHNN and CDR2 SYGVQD (reference sequence). The V end lost 7 bases, the J end lost 0 bases, and 13 bases lay between the germline ends.

This rearrangement joins TRBV18 to TRBJ2-1; 7 nucleotides line up with TRBD2. This CDR3 comprises 15 residues. Germline V gene sequence: CDR1 KGHSH, CDR2 LQKENI. V dropped 5 bases and J dropped 2; count of bases not matched to a gene: 6. CDR3 protein: CASSSSGRTYNEQFF. For the CDR3, the DNA is TGTGCCAGCTCATCATCCGGGAGGACCTACAATGAGCAGTTCTTC.

The chain is built from TRBV19 and TRBJ1-5; D ambiguous. Trimming took off 9 bases at V and 7 bases at J, with 28 bases between the two ends. Germline loops: CDR1 LNHDA, CDR2 SQIVND (reference sequence). There are 17 residues in the CDR3. CDR3 in amino acids: CASDPASFPTIGQPQHF. The CDR3 nucleotides read TGTGCCAGCGATCCCGCCTCGTTCCCAACAATAGGGCAGCCCCAGCATTTT. Full variable domain (outside the CDR3, taken from reference TRBV19 and TRBJ1-5): DGGITQSPKYLFRKEGQNVTLSCEQNLNHDAMYWYRQDPGQGLRLIYYSQIVNDFQKGDIAEGYSVSREKKESFPLTVTSAQKNPTAFYLCASDPASFPTIGQPQHFGDGTRLSIL.

The chain links TRBV24-1 to TRBJ2-1; 9 nucleotides match TRBD1. Germline CDR1 is KGHDR and CDR2 is SFDVKD. J lost 4 bases, V lost 3 bases, and 3 bases had no gene match. The CDR3 has 15 residues. DNA for the CDR3: TGTGCCACCAGTGATCCCGGGACAGGGTACAATGAGCAGTTCTTC. Its translation: CATSDPGTGYNEQFF.

The chain is built from TRBV6-2 or TRBV6-3 and TRBJ2-1; tentative D call: TRBD2 (6 bases). V lost 0 bases and J lost 10, with 16 bases in between. This CDR3 has 15 amino acids. Germline lookup yields CDR1 MNHEY and CDR2 SVGEGT. DNA of the CDR3: TGTGCCAGCAGTTACTCGGGGACTCCTATGATAGAGCAGTTCTTC. Residues: CASSYSGTPMIEQFF.

The genes are TRBV11-2 and TRBJ2-7; TRBD2 might be the D (7 bases). The CDR3 is 14 amino acids. Germline V CDR1 and CDR2: SGHAT, FQNNGV. Trimming cost V 3 bases and J 1 base, with 10 bases left between them. The CDR3 region is CASSLGGGSYEQYF. The CDR3 DNA sequence: TGTGCCAGCAGCTTGGGAGGGGGTTCCTACGAGCAGTACTTC.

The CDR3 nucleotides read TGTGCCAGCAGCTTAACATATCTGAGCACAGATACGCAGTATTTT. The encoded protein is CASSLTYLSTDTQYF. V usage is TRBV7-2 and J usage is TRBJ2-3; no clear D gene. Trimming took off 2 bases at V and 0 bases at J, with 9 bases between the two ends. The CDR3 spans 15 residues. Germline CDR1 reads SGHTA; CDR2 reads FQGNSA.

This clone was seen a single time. The V and J genes are TRBV9 and TRBJ1-5; 7 bases are a match to TRBD1. Per the germline V gene, CDR1 is SGDLS and CDR2 is YYNGEE. The trim removed 2 bases at V and 2 bases at J, leaving 1 base unmatched. The CDR3 extends over 14 amino acids. This CDR3 is CASSVGTGNQPQHF. The CDR3 DNA reads TGTGCCAGCAGCGTCGGGACAGGCAATCAGCCCCAGCATTTT.

The rearrangement uses TRBV28 and TRBJ1-5; 9 bases line up with TRBD1. V was clipped by 7 bases and J by 5 bases; unmatched bases: 6. CDR1 is MDHEN, CDR2 SYDVKM, per germline. This CDR3 region has 14 residues. The chain's CDR3 is CASTGGTGHQPQHF. CDR3 coding DNA: TGTGCCAGCACCGGCGGGACAGGGCATCAGCCCCAGCATTTT.

The chain combines TRBV10-1 with TRBJ1-5; D not certain. CDR1 is WNHNN and CDR2 is SYGVQD in the germline V gene (reference sequence). V lost 0 bases, J lost 8 bases, and 8 bases lay in between. The CDR3 sequence is 13 residues long. The CDR3 here is CASSESIGKPQHF. In DNA, the CDR3 is TGCGCCAGCAGTGAGTCTATAGGGAAGCCCCAGCATTTT.

V gene TRBV2 combines with J gene TRBJ1-1; D may be TRBD1 (5 bases). Germline CDR1 SNHLY, CDR2 FYNNEI. The CDR3 sequence is 16 residues long. Trimming removed 3 bases at V and 0 bases at J, with 14 bases between. CDR3 residues: CASSDFLSGVNTEAFF. The CDR3 DNA reads TGTGCCAGCAGTGATTTCCTCTCGGGGGTGAACACTGAAGCTTTCTTT.

V is TRBV5-6 and J is TRBJ1-2, with D hard to call. Looked up from germline, CDR1 is SGHDT and CDR2 is YYEEEE. The CDR3 consists of 17 residues. V lost 1 base and J lost 8, with 24 bases in between. CDR3 in DNA: TGTGCCAGCAGCTTGCCGCTACCGGGCCAATCATACGGGGGCTACACCTTC. Its protein product is CASSLPLPGQSYGGYTF.

This rearrangement joins TRBV6-6 to TRBJ1-5; 8 bases are shared with TRBD1. From germline, CDR1 is MNHNY and CDR2 SVGAGI (reference sequence). Losses at the gene ends were 8 bases for V and 9 bases for J; bases not matched to a gene: 9. The length of the CDR3 is 13 residues. The CDR3: CASSGQGEGPQHF. The CDR3 DNA is TGTGCCAGCTCAGGACAGGGTGAGGGGCCCCAGCATTTT.

The chain is built from TRBV19 and TRBJ2-1; D is unresolved. V was pared by 0 bases and J by 0 bases, with 6 bases between. Germline CDR1 is LNHDA and CDR2 is SQIVND (reference sequence). The CDR3 consists of 15 residues. The CDR3 sequence: CASSIDASSYNEQFF. CDR3 bases: TGTGCCAGTAGTATAGACGCGAGCTCCTACAATGAGCAGTTCTTC.

The chain carries TRBV5-1 and TRBJ2-7; D perhaps matches TRBD2 (5 bases). V lost 5 bases, J lost 7 bases, and 13 bases lay in between. CDR1 and CDR2 from the germline V gene are SGHRS and YFSETQ. The CDR3 is 12 residues long. CDR3 residues: CASSPRGKEQYF. The DNA of the CDR3 is TGCGCCAGCAGTCCCCGAGGGAAGGAGCAGTACTTC.

The rearrangement links TRBV6-5 to TRBJ1-5, with 7 bases matching TRBD1. This CDR3 contains 14 residues. Germline V gives CDR1 MNHEY, CDR2 SVGAGI. V shed 6 bases and J 5 bases; nucleotides not matched to a gene: 7. The CDR3: CASSFQGGDQPQHF. As DNA, the CDR3 is TGTGCCAGCAGCTTCCAGGGGGGGGATCAGCCCCAGCATTTT.

The V and J genes are TRBV21-1 and TRBJ2-6; the DNA was not compared with TRBD1, the D call given in the table. TRBV21-1 is noted as a pseudogene. The CDR3 runs 17 residues. CDR3 residues: CASSIPDRPSGANVLTF. Here the CDR3 DNA reads TGTGCCAGCAGCATCCCGGACAGGCCCTCTGGGGCCAACGTCCTGACTTTC.

V gene TRBV7-9 combines with J gene TRBJ2-2, with 8 bases aligning to TRBD1. Germline V gene sequence: CDR1 SEHNR, CDR2 FQNEAQ (reference sequence). The CDR3 consists of 15 residues. Trimming removed 4 bases from V and 1 base from J; junction bases left unmatched: 2. Written as DNA, the CDR3 is TGTGCCAGCAGCTCTGGACAGGGGAACACCGGGGAGCTGTTTTTT. It yields the protein CASSSGQGNTGELFF.